The T cell receptor beta chain described here comes from a study of technical replicates of blood from several donors. CDR1 is SGHVS and CDR2 is FQNEAQ in the germline V gene. CDR3 length: 15 residues. The germline V and J ends were trimmed by 5 bases and 5 bases, with 19 bases remaining between them. The repertoire was sequenced with immunoSEQ multiplex PCR; TCRdb's copy has only in-frame clones and lacks some. The sample yields around 93,000 clones, approximately 94% seen once. The sequence derives from a human donor in good health. V and J are TRBV7-8 and TRBJ2-7; possibly TRBD2 for D (6 bases). Sequenced input: T cells isolated from PBMCs. CDR3 DNA sequence: TGTGCCAGCAGCCCTTTTAGCGGAGCAGTCGACGAGCAGTACTTC. Translated, it gives CASSPFSGAVDEQYF.